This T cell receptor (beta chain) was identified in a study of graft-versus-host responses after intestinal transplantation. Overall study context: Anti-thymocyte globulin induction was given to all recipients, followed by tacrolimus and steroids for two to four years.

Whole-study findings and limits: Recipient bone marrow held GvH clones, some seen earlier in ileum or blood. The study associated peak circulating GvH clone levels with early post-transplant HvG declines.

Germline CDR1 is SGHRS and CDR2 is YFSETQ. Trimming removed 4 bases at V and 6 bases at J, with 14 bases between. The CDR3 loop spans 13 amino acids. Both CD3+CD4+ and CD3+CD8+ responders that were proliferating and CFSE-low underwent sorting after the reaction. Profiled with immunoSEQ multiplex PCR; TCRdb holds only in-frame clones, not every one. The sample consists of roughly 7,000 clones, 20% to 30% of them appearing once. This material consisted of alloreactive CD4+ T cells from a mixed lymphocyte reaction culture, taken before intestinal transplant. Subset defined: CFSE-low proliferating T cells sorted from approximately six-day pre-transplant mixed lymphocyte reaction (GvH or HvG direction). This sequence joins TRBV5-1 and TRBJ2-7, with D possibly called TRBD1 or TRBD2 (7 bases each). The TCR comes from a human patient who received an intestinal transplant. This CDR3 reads CASSRGGGVEQYF. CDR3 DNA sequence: TGCGCCAGCAGCCGGGGAGGGGGCGTCGAGCAGTACTTC.